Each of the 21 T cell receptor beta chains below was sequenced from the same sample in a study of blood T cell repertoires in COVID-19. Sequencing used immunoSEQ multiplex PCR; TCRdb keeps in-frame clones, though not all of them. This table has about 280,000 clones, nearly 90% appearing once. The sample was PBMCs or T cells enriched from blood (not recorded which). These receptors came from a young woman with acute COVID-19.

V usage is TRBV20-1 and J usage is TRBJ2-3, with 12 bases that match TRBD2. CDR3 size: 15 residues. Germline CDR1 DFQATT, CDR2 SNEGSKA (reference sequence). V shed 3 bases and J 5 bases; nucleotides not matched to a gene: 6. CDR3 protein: CSASTGLAGKDTQYF. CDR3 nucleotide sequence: TGCAGTGCTAGTACGGGACTAGCGGGCAAAGATACGCAGTATTTT.

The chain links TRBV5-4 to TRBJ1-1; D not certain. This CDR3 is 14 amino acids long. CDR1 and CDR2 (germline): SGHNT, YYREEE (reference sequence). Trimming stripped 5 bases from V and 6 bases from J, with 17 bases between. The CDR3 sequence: CASSPDGTRAEAFF. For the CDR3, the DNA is TGTGCCAGCAGTCCTGACGGCACGAGGGCTGAAGCTTTCTTT.

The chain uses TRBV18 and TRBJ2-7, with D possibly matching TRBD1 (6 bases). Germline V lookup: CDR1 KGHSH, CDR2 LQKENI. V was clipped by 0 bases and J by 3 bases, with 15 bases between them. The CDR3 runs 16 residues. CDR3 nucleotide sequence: TGTGCCAGCTCACCACCAGGGGCCAGGGGAGTCTACGAGCAGTACTTC. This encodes CASSPPGARGVYEQYF.

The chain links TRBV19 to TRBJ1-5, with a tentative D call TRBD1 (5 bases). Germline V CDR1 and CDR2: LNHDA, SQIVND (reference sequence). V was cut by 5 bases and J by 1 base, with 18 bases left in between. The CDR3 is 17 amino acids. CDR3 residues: CASSAHIGGRSNQPQHF. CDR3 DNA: TGTGCCAGTAGTGCACATATCGGGGGGAGGAGCAATCAGCCCCAGCATTTT.

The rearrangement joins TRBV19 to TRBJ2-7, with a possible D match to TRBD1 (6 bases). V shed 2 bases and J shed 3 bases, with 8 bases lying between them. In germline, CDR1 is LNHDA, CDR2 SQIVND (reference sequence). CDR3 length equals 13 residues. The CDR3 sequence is CASSIRDNYEQYF. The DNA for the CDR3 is TGTGCCAGTAGTATAAGGGACAACTACGAGCAGTACTTC.

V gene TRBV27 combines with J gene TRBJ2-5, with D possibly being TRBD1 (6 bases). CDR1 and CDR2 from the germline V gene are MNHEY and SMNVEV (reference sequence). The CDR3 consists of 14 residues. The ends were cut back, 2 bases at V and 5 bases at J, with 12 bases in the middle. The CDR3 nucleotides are TGTGCCAGCAGTTTAATTGGGGGCCGGGAGACCCAGTACTTC. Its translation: CASSLIGGRETQYF.

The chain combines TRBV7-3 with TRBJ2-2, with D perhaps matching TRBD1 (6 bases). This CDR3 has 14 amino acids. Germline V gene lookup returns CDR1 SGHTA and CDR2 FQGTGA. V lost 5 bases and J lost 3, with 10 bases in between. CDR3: CASSPQGDTGELFF. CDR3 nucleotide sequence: TGTGCCAGCAGCCCACAGGGAGACACCGGGGAGCTGTTTTTT.

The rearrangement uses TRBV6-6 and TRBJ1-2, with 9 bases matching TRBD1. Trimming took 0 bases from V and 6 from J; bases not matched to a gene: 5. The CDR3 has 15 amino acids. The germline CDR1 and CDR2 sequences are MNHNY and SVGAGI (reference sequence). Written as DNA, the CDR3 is TGTGCCAGCAGTTACTCAACAGGGGGCACGGATGGCTACACCTTC. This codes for CASSYSTGGTDGYTF.

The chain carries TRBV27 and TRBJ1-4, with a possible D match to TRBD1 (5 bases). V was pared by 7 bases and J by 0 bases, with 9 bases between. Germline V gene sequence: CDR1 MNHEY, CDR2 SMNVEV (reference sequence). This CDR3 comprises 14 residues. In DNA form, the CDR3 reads TGTGCCAGCACTGACAGTGCAACTAATGAAAAACTGTTTTTT. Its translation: CASTDSATNEKLFF.

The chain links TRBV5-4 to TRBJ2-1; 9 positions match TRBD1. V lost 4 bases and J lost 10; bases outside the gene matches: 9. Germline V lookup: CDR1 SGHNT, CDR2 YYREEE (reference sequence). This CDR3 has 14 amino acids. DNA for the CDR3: TGTGCCAGCAGCACGACGACAGGGGGACGGGAGCAGTTCTTC. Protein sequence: CASSTTTGGREQFF.

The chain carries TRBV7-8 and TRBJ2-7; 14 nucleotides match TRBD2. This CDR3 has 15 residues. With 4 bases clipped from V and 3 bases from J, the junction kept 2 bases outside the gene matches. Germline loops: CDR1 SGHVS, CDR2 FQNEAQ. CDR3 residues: CASSSGLAGVYEQYF. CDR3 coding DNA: TGTGCCAGCAGCTCGGGACTAGCGGGAGTCTACGAGCAGTACTTC. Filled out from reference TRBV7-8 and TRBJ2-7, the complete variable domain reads GAGVSQSPRYKVAKRGQDVALRCDPISGHVSLFWYQQALGQGPEFLTYFQNEAQLDKSGLPSDRFFAERPEGSVSTLKIQRTQQEDSAVYLCASSSGLAGVYEQYFGPGTRLTVT.

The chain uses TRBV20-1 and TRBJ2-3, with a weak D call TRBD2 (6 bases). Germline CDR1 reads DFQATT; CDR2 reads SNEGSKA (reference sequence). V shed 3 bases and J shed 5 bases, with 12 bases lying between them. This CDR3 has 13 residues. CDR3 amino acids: CSASRRGGDTQYF. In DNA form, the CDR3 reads TGCAGTGCTAGTAGGAGGGGAGGAGATACGCAGTATTTT.

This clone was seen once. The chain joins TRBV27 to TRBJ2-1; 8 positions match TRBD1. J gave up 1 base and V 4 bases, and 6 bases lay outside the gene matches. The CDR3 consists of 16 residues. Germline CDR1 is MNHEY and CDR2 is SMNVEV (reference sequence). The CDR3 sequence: CASSSSGGPSYNEQFF. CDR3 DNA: TGTGCCAGCAGTTCATCAGGGGGCCCATCCTACAATGAGCAGTTCTTC.

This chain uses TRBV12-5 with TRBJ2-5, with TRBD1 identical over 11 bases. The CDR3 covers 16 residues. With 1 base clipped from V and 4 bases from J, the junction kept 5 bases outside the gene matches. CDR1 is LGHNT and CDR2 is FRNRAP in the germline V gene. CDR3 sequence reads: CASGLGDRGTGETQYF. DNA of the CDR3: TGTGCTAGTGGTTTGGGGGACAGGGGGACCGGAGAGACCCAGTACTTC.

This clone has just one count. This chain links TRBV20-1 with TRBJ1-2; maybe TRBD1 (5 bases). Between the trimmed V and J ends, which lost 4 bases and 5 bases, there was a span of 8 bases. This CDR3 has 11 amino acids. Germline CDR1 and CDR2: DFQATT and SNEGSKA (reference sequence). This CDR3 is CSATRQYGYTF. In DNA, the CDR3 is TGCAGTGCTACCCGACAGTATGGCTACACCTTC.

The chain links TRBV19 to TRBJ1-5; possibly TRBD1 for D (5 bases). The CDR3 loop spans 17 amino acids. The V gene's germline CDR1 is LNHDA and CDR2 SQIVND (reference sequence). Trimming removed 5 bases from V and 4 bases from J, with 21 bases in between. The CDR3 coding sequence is TGTGCCAGTAGTGCAGGACAAGTGGGGCTGAAAAATCAGCCCCAGCATTTT. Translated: CASSAGQVGLKNQPQHF.

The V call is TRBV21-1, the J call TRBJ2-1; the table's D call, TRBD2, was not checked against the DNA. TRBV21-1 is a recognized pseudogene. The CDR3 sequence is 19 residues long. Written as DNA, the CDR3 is TGTGCCAGCAGCAAAGTTGGGATTAGCGGGAGGGCAACCTACAATGAGCAGTTCTTC. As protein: CASSKVGISGRATYNEQFF.

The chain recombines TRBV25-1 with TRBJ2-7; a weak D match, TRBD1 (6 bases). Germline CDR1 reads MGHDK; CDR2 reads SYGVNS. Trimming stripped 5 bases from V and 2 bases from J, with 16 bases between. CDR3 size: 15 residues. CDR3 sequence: CASSSAGTLPYEQYF. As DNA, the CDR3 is TGTGCCAGCAGTTCGGCCGGGACATTACCCTACGAGCAGTACTTC.

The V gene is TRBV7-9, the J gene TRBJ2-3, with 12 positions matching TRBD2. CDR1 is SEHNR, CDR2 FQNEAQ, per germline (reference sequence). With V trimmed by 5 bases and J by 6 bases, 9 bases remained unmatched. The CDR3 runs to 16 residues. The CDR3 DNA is TGTGCCAGCAGCACACGACTAGCGGGAGAGGGGGATACGCAGTATTTT. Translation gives CASSTRLAGEGDTQYF. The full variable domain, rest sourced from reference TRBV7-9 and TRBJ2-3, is DTGVSQNPRHKITKRGQNVTFRCDPISEHNRLYWYRQTLGQGPEFLTYFQNEAQLEKSRLLSDRFSAERPKGSFSTLEIQRTEQGDSAMYLCASSTRLAGEGDTQYFGPGTRLTVL.

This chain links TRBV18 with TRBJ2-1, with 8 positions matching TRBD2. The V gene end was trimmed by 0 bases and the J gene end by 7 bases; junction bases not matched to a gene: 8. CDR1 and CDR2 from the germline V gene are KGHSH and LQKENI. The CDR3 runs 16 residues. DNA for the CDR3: TGTGCCAGCTCACCACCCTACGGGAGGGCCATTAATGAGCAGTTCTTC. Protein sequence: CASSPPYGRAINEQFF.

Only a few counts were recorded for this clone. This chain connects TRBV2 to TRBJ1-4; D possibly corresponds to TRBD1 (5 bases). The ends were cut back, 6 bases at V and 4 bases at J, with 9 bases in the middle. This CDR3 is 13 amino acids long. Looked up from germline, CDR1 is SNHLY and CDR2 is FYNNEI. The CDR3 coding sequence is TGTGCCAGCAGCCGTGACAGTAATGAAAAACTGTTTTTT. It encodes CASSRDSNEKLFF. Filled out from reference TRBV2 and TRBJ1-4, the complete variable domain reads EPEVTQTPSHQVTQMGQEVILRCVPISNHLYFYWYRQILGQKVEFLVSFYNNEISEKSEIFDDQFSVERPDGSNFTLKIRSTKLEDSAMYFCASSRDSNEKLFFGSGTQLSVL.